A selection of T cell receptor beta chains follows, all from one sample in a study of OX40 agonist ivuxolimab in advanced cancers. Sequencing used immunoSEQ multiplex PCR; TCRdb keeps in-frame clones, though not all of them. The sample includes more than 65,000 clones, roughly 90% of them seen just once. The sample in question was CD4+ or CD8+ T cells sorted from blood, obtained in a trial of the OX40 agonist ivuxolimab. Receptors originate from an adult with an advanced solid tumor such as melanoma, head and neck, liver or kidney cancer. Each CDR3 is given with its conserved first and last residue. D genes are given only for firm matches. Some rows have no size entry. The others give once, few or many, or a class for an expanded clone.

>TRBJ1-1|TRBV7-8|NA|NA
CASSLVIGSTEAFF
TGTGCCAGCAGCTTAGTCATTGGAAGTACTGAAGCTTTCTTT
>TRBJ2-3|TRBV19|NA|NA
CASSISDTQYF
TGTGCCAGTAGTATCTCAGATACGCAGTATTTT
>TRBJ1-2|TRBV12-5|NA|TRBD1
CASGPGQATLYGYTF
TGTGCTAGTGGTCCGGGACAGGCGACACTCTATGGCTACACCTTC
>TRBJ2-2|TRBV5-5|NA|TRBD1
CASRRQGMGTGELFF
TGTGCCAGCAGAAGACAGGGGATGGGGACCGGGGAGCTGTTTTTT
>TRBJ2-5|TRBV30|NA|NA
CAWSPSEETQYF
TGTGCCTGGAGTCCCAGCGAAGAGACCCAGTACTTC
>TRBJ1-4|TRBV5-6|NA|NA
CASSPSGATNEKLFF
TGTGCCAGCAGCCCGTCGGGGGCAACTAATGAAAAACTGTTTTTT
>TRBJ1-1|TRBV6-5|NA|NA
CASSYSDSTEAFF
TGTGCCAGCAGTTACTCCGACAGCACTGAAGCTTTCTTT
>TRBJ1-1|TRBV27|NA|NA
CASSLSRTVNTEAFF
TGTGCCAGCAGTTTATCGCGGACGGTCAACACTGAAGCTTTCTTT
>TRBJ2-7|TRBV11-3|NA|NA
CASSLVSHEQYF
TGTGCCAGCAGCTTAGTTTCCCACGAGCAGTACTTC
>TRBJ1-4|TRBV19|NA|NA
CASRAGTTNEKLFF
TGTGCCAGTAGAGCCGGGACAACTAATGAAAAACTGTTTTTT
>TRBJ2-2|TRBV9|NA|NA
CASSLDRKNTGELFF
TGTGCCAGCAGCTTGGACAGAAAGAACACCGGGGAGCTGTTTTTT
>TRBJ2-7|TRBV10-3|NA|NA
CAISELHEQYF
TGTGCCATCAGTGAACTCCACGAGCAGTACTTC
>TRBJ2-1|TRBV5-1|NA|TRBD2
CASSLSLAGDEQFF
TGCGCCAGCAGCTTATCCCTAGCGGGAGATGAGCAGTTCTTC
>TRBJ1-1|TRBV6-1|NA|NA
CASSDQGFMNTEAFF
TGTGCCAGCAGTGATCAGGGATTCATGAACACTGAAGCTTTCTTT
>TRBJ2-7|TRBV10-3|NA|TRBD1
CAISRDRGTGYEQYF
TGTGCCATCAGTCGGGACAGGGGTACGGGCTACGAGCAGTACTTC
>TRBJ2-1|TRBV5-4|NA|TRBD2
CASSRGGLAGNNEQFF
TGTGCCAGCAGCCGCGGAGGTCTAGCGGGAAACAATGAGCAGTTCTTC
>TRBJ2-4|TRBV11-2|NA|NA
CASSQRKGIENIQYF
TGTGCCAGCAGCCAAAGGAAGGGGATTGAAAACATTCAGTACTTC
>TRBJ2-7|TRBV11-2|NA|TRBD2
CASSLMGLAGLVPEQYF
TGTGCCAGCAGCTTAATGGGACTAGCGGGTTTAGTACCCGAGCAGTACTTC
>TRBJ2-7|TRBV27|NA|TRBD1
CASSSAGGDDYEQYF
TGTGCCAGCAGTTCCGCAGGGGGTGACGACTACGAGCAGTACTTC
>TRBJ2-6|TRBV29-1|NA|NA
CSVVVSGANVLTF
TGCAGCGTTGTGGTTTCTGGGGCCAACGTCCTGACTTTC
>TRBJ2-6|TRBV5-1|NA|NA
CASSLVGGRRSGANVLTF
TGCGCCAGCAGCTTGGTTGGCGGCCGCCGCTCTGGGGCCAACGTCCTGACTTTC
>TRBJ2-5|TRBV6-5|NA|TRBD2
CAARTSGKGETQYF
TGTGCTGCCCGGACTAGCGGGAAGGGGGAGACCCAGTACTTC
>TRBJ2-7|TRBV6-5|once|NA
CASSYSGSRPVYEQYF
TGTGCCAGCAGTTACTCAGGGTCCCGCCCCGTCTACGAGCAGTACTTC
>TRBJ2-5|TRBV6-1|NA|TRBD1
CASSATGQGAGETQYF
TGTGCCAGCAGTGCCACCGGACAGGGGGCGGGTGAGACCCAGTACTTC
>TRBJ2-7|TRBV2|NA|TRBD1
CASKKQGPPYEQYF
TGTGCCAGTAAAAAACAGGGGCCCCCCTACGAGCAGTACTTC
>TRBJ2-3|TRBV4-1|NA|TRBD2
CASSQEGLAATTDTQYF
TGCGCCAGCAGCCAGGAGGGGCTAGCGGCAACCACAGATACGCAGTATTTT
>TRBJ2-1|TRBV12-5|NA|NA
CASGLTGTRIYNEQFF
TGTGCTAGTGGTTTGACTGGGACAAGGATTTACAATGAGCAGTTCTTC
>TRBJ2-2|TRBV18|NA|TRBD1
CASSPVGQGEIGELFF
TGTGCCAGCTCACCAGTCGGACAGGGAGAAATCGGGGAGCTGTTTTTT
>TRBJ2-2|TRBV6-6|NA|TRBD2
CATRTLAGDTGELFF
TGTGCCACCCGAACGCTAGCGGGGGACACCGGGGAGCTGTTTTTT
>TRBJ2-1|TRBV7-8|NA|NA
CASSTEWQFF
TGTGCCAGCAGCACCGAGTGGCAGTTCTTC
>TRBJ1-5|TRBV6-5|NA|NA
CASRKGYSNQPQHF
TGTGCCAGCAGAAAGGGTTATAGCAATCAGCCCCAGCATTTT
>TRBJ2-2|TRBV9|NA|NA
CASSVSVGELFF
TGTGCCAGCAGCGTTTCCGTCGGGGAGCTGTTTTTT
>TRBJ1-1|TRBV7-2|once|NA
CASSWGLDTEAFF
TGTGCCAGCAGCTGGGGGTTGGACACTGAAGCTTTCTTT
>TRBJ2-3|TRBV19|once|TRBD2
CASTVGLAAGTDTQYF
TGTGCCAGTACGGTCGGGCTAGCGGCAGGCACAGATACGCAGTATTTT
>TRBJ1-4|TRBV2|NA|TRBD1
CASKRQGVGEKLFF
TGTGCCAGCAAGAGACAGGGAGTTGGTGAAAAACTGTTTTTT
>TRBJ2-2|TRBV5-1|NA|TRBD2
CASSFLAGAGTGELFF
TGCGCCAGCAGCTTTCTCGCGGGAGCCGGCACCGGGGAGCTGTTTTTT
>TRBJ2-1|TRBV4-2|NA|NA
CASSQDIAGSINEQFF
TGTGCCAGCAGCCAAGATATTGCGGGTTCTATCAATGAGCAGTTCTTC
>TRBJ1-5|TRBV30|NA|TRBD1
CAWATGGNQPQHF
TGTGCCTGGGCGACAGGGGGCAATCAGCCCCAGCATTTT
>TRBJ1-3|TRBV5-5|NA|NA
CASTGGISGNTIYF
TGTGCCAGCACTGGGGGAATCTCTGGAAACACCATATATTTT
>TRBJ1-2|TRBV29-1|NA|NA
CSVAVSGRGPSGYTF
TGCAGCGTTGCTGTGTCCGGCAGGGGTCCCTCTGGCTACACCTTC
>TRBJ1-2|TRBV19|NA|NA
CASGQGWYGYTF
TGTGCCAGTGGGCAGGGTTGGTATGGCTACACCTTC
>TRBJ2-7|TRBV25-1|NA|NA
CASSPGRGTSYEQYF
TGTGCCAGCAGTCCCGGCCGGGGGACTTCCTACGAGCAGTACTTC
>TRBJ1-1|TRBV5-8|NA|NA
CASSLPQGGAFF
TGTGCCAGCAGCTTGCCCCAGGGAGGGGCTTTCTTT
>TRBJ1-2|TRBV5-4|few|TRBD1
CASSLGQEANYGYTF
TGTGCCAGCAGCTTAGGACAGGAAGCTAACTATGGCTACACCTTC
>TRBJ2-2|TRBV18|NA|TRBD2
CASSPPPSGIGTGELFF
TGTGCCAGCTCACCACCGCCTAGCGGGATCGGCACCGGGGAGCTGTTTTTT
>TRBJ2-1|TRBV27|NA|TRBD2
CASSLPPLGEGGHEQFF
TGTGCCAGCAGTTTACCCCCTTTGGGGGAGGGAGGGCATGAGCAGTTCTTC
>TRBJ1-2|TRBV4-1|NA|NA
CASSQVPLTTGNYGYTF
TGCGCCAGCAGCCAAGTACCTTTAACGACAGGAAACTATGGCTACACCTTC
>TRBJ1-1|TRBV7-2|NA|TRBD1
CASSPRRTGGTEAFF
TGTGCCAGCAGCCCCCGTCGGACAGGGGGCACTGAAGCTTTCTTT
>TRBJ1-2|TRBV30|NA|TRBD1
CAWGQGAGGYTF
TGTGCCTGGGGACAGGGGGCCGGTGGCTACACCTTC
>TRBJ2-1|TRBV9|NA|NA
CASSVAAKRKLANNEQFF
TGTGCCAGCAGCGTAGCGGCGAAGCGGAAATTGGCTAACAATGAGCAGTTCTTC
>TRBJ1-1|TRBV25-1|NA|NA
CASMWQNTEAFF
TGTGCCAGCATGTGGCAGAACACTGAAGCTTTCTTT
>TRBJ1-1|TRBV19|NA|NA
CASSNGGHTEAFF
TGTGCCAGTAGTAATGGGGGACACACTGAAGCTTTCTTT